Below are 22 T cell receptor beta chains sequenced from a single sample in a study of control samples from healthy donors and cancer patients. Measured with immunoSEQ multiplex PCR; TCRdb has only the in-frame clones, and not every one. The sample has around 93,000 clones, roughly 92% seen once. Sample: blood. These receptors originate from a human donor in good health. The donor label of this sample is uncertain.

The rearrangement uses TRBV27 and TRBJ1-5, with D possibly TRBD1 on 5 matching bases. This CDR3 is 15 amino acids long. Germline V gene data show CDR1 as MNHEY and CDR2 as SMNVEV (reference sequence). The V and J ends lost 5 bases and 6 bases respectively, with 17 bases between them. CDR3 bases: TGTGCCAGCAGTGTCGCTTCCAGGGCGGGTCAGCCCCAGCATTTT. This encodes CASSVASRAGQPQHF.

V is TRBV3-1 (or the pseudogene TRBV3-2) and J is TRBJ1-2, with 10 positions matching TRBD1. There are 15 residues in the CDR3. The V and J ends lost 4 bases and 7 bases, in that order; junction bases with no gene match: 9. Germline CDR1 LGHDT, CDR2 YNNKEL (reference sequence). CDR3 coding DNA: TGTGCCAGCAGCCCCTCCGGGACAGGGGAAAGTGGCTACACCTTC. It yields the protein CASSPSGTGESGYTF.

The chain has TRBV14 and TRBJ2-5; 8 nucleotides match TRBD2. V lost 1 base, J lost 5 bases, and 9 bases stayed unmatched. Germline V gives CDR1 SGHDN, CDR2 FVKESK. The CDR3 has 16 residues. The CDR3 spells CASSQVYTGGRETQYF. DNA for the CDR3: TGTGCCAGCAGCCAAGTCTATACGGGGGGGCGTGAGACCCAGTACTTC.

The CDR3 loop is CATSDGTWGPQHF. The CDR3 coding sequence is TGTGCCACCAGTGATGGGACGTGGGGGCCCCAGCATTTT. The V call is TRBV24-1, the J call TRBJ1-5; tentatively, D is TRBD1 (5 bases). CDR1 is KGHDR, CDR2 SFDVKD, per germline. The CDR3 covers 13 residues. Between the trimmed V and J ends, which lost 3 bases and 9 bases, there was a span of 11 bases.

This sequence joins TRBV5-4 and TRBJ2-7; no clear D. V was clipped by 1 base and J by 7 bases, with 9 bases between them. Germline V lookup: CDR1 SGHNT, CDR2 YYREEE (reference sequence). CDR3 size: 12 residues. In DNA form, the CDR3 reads TGTGCCAGCAGCTTGTCTATCGGGGAGCAGTACTTC. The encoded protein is CASSLSIGEQYF.

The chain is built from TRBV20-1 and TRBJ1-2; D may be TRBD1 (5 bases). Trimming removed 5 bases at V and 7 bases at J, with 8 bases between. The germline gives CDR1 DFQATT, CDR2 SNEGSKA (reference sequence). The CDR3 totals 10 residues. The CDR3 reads CSAQGLGYTF. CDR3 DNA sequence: TGCAGTGCTCAGGGTCTTGGCTACACCTTC.

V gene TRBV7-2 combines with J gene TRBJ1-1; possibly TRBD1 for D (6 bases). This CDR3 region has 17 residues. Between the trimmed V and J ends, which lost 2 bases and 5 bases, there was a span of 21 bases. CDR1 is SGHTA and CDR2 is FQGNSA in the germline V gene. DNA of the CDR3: TGTGCCAGCAGCTTAACAGCGGCCAGGGGAAGCGGTACTGAAGCTTTCTTT. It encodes CASSLTAARGSGTEAFF.

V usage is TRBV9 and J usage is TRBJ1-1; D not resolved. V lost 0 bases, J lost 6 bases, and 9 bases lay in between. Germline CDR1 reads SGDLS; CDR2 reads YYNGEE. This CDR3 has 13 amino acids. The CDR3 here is CASSVASGAEAFF. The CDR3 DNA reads TGTGCCAGCAGCGTAGCGTCGGGAGCTGAAGCTTTCTTT.

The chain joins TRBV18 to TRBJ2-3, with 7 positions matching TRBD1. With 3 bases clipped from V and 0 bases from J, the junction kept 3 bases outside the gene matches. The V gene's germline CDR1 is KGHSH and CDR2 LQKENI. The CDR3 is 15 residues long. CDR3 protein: CASSPGQPSTDTQYF. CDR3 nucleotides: TGTGCCAGCTCACCGGGACAGCCGAGCACAGATACGCAGTATTTT. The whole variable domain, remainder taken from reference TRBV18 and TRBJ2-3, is NAGVMQNPRHLVRRRGQEARLRCSPMKGHSHVYWYRQLPEEGLKFMVYLQKENIIDESGMPKERFSAEFPKEGPSILRIQQVVRGDSAAYFCASSPGQPSTDTQYFGPGTRLTVL.

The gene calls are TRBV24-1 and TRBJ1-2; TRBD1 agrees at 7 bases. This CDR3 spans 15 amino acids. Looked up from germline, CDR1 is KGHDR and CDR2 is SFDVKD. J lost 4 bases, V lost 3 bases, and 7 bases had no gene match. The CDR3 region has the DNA TGTGCCACCAGTGATCGCCCGACAGGGAGCTATGGCTACACCTTC. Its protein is CATSDRPTGSYGYTF.

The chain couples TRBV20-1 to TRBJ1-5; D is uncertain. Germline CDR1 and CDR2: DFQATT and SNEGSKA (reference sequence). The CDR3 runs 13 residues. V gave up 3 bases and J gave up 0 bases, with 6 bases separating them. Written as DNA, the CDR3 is TGCAGTGCTAGTCGCTATAGCAATCAGCCCCAGCATTTT. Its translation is CSASRYSNQPQHF.

The CDR3 DNA reads TGTGCCAGCAGCTTAGCTAGGGTTCGGTCAACAAAACCAAATGAGCAGTTCTTC. This gives the protein CASSLARVRSTKPNEQFF. The chain uses TRBV7-8 and TRBJ2-1; D is unresolved. CDR3 length equals 18 residues. Trimming took 0 bases from V and 7 from J, leaving 22 bases between them. Germline CDR1 is SGHVS and CDR2 is FQNEAQ.

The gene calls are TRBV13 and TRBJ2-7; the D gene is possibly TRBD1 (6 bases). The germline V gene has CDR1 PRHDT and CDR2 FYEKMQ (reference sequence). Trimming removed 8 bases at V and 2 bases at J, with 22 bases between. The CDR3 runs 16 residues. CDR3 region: CASRNRRTAGAYEQYF. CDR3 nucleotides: TGTGCCAGCCGCAACCGCCGGACAGCTGGTGCCTACGAGCAGTACTTC.

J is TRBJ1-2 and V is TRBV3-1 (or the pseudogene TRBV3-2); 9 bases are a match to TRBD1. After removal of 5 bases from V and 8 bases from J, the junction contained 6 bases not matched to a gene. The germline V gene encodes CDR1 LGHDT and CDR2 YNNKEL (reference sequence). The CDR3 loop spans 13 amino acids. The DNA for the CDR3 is TGTGCCAGCAGCTGGACAGGGGTTCAGGGCTACACCTTC. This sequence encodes CASSWTGVQGYTF.

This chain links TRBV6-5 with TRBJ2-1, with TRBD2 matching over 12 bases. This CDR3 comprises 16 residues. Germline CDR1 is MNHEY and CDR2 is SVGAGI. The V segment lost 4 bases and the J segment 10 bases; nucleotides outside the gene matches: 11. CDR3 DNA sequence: TGTGCCAGCAGTTTGACTAGCGGGGGCCGGTGGGCGGAGCAGTTCTTC. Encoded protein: CASSLTSGGRWAEQFF.

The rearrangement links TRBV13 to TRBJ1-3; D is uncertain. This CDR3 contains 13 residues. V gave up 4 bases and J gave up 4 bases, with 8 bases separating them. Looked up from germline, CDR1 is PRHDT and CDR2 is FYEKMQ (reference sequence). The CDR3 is CASSSRRGNTIYF. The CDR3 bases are TGTGCCAGCAGCTCCCGAAGAGGAAACACCATATATTTT.

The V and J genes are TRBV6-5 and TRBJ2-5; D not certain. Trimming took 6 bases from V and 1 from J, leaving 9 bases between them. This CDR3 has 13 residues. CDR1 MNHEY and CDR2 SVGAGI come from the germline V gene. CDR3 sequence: CASRTAFQETQYF. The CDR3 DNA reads TGTGCCAGCAGGACTGCATTCCAAGAGACCCAGTACTTC.

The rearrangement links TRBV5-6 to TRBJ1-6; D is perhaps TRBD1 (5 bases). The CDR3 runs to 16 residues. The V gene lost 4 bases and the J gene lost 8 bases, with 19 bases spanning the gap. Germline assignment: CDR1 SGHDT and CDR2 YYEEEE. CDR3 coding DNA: TGTGCCAGCAGCGCCCCACGGACACGGATTGATTCACCCCTCCACTTT. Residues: CASSAPRTRIDSPLHF.

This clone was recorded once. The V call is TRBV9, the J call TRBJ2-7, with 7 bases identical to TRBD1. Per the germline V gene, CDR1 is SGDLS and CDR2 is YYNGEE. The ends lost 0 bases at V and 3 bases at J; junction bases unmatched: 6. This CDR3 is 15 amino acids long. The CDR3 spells CASSVAAGTDYEQYF. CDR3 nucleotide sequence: TGTGCCAGCAGCGTAGCGGCCGGGACAGACTACGAGCAGTACTTC.

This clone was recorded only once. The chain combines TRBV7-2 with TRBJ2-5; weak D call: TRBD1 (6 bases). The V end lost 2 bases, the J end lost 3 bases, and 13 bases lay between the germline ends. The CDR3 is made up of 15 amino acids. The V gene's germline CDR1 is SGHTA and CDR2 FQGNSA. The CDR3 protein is CASSLWGNREETQYF. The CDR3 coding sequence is TGTGCCAGCAGCTTATGGGGGAACAGGGAAGAGACCCAGTACTTC.

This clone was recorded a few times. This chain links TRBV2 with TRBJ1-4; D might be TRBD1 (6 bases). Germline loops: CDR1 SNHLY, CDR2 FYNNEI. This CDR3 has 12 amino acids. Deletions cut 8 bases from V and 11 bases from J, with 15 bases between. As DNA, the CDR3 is TGTGCCAGCGGCCTACAGGGAGACAAACTGTTTTTT. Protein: CASGLQGDKLFF.

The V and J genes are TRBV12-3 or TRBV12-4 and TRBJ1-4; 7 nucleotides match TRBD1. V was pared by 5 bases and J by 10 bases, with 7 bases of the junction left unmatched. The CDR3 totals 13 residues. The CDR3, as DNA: TGTGCCAGCAGTCCGGACAGGTACACAAAACTGTTTTTT. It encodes CASSPDRYTKLFF.